Included here is one T cell receptor (beta chain) sequence, with context. The CDR3 totals 12 residues. The ends were cut back, 9 bases at V and 4 bases at J, with 12 bases in the middle. Germline V gene sequence: CDR1 KGHDR, CDR2 SFDVKD. Sequencing used immunoSEQ multiplex PCR; TCRdb keeps in-frame clones, though not all of them. The table lists some 160,000 clones, roughly nine tenths of them singletons. These data come from a study of blood T cell repertoires in COVID-19. On the study more broadly: Sites in the United States, Italy and Spain provided acute and convalescent COVID-19 samples. In each case, the material was cDNA or gDNA derived from T cells, B-cell-depleted T cells, or PBMCs.

This chain connects TRBV24-1 to TRBJ2-7; tentative D call: TRBD1 (7 bases). This TCR derives from a woman between 65 and 79 years old with acute or convalescent COVID-19. The material sequenced was peripheral blood. The CDR3 reads CATLAGGYEQYF. CDR3 DNA: TGTGCCACCCTGGCAGGGGGGTACGAGCAGTACTTC.